This T cell receptor (beta chain) is drawn from a study of CD8+ T cells in alopecia areata. For this clone: No antigen is known for it.

Study findings and constraints: Scalp data also include sequences from resident alphabeta T cells of normal skin.

RNA extraction and reverse transcription yielded cDNA as sequencing template. Method: immunoSEQ multiplex PCR; TCRdb's copy keeps in-frame clones and lacks some. The repertoire holds around 80,000 clones, with roughly 50% as singletons. The sequenced sample was NKG2D-high CD8+ T cells sorted from blood. This sequence was found in a human donor with alopecia areata.

The CDR3 nucleotides read TGTGCCAGCAGCAAAGGGACAGAAGAGACCCAGTACTTC. Amino acid sequence: CASSKGTEETQYF. The chain recombines TRBV4-2 with TRBJ2-5; the match to TRBD1 covers 7 bases. V lost 5 bases and J lost 3; bases outside the gene matches: 3. CDR1 is LGHNA and CDR2 is YNFKEQ in the germline V gene. This CDR3 spans 13 amino acids.